These 5 T cell receptor beta chains originate from one sample sequenced in a study of cytomegalovirus exposure and HLA in healthy donors. It was with 60 Vbeta and 13 Jbeta primers that the PCR ran. TCRdb's copy holds only in-frame clones and misses some; the assay was immunoSEQ multiplex PCR. The sample holds some 53,000 clones. Sequenced sample: PBMCs. These receptors all come from an older woman in good health and CMV-seropositive.

The chain has TRBV5-1 and TRBJ2-1; D gene ambiguous. V lost 4 bases, J lost 5 bases, and 19 bases lay in between. The CDR3 extends over 16 amino acids. In germline, CDR1 is SGHRS, CDR2 YFSETQ. CDR3 sequence: CASSPAPKASDNEQFF. For the CDR3, the DNA is TGCGCCAGCAGCCCAGCCCCAAAAGCCAGCGACAATGAGCAGTTCTTC.

V gene TRBV5-1 combines with J gene TRBJ2-1; perhaps TRBD2 as D (6 bases). Germline CDR1 and CDR2: SGHRS and YFSETQ. With 4 bases removed from V and 8 bases from J, the gap between germline ends came to 22 bases. The CDR3 covers 16 residues. CDR3 coding DNA: TGCGCCAGCAGCGGCGGGACCCTCGCCGGGCTCGATGAGCAGTTCTTC. Translated: CASSGGTLAGLDEQFF.

The chain employs TRBV6-1 and TRBJ2-3; 7 bases fit TRBD2. Looked up from germline, CDR1 is MNHNS and CDR2 is SASEGT. The CDR3 spans 17 residues. J lost 1 base, V lost 1 base, and 8 bases had no gene match. CDR3 in amino acids: CASSEVGGGGGTDTQYF. In nucleotides, the CDR3 is TGTGCCAGCAGTGAAGTAGGTGGTGGGGGGGGCACAGATACGCAGTATTTT.

The chain combines TRBV7-8 with TRBJ1-2, with a possible D match to TRBD1 (5 bases). This CDR3 contains 15 residues. V shed 0 bases and J shed 7 bases, with 15 bases lying between them. The germline V gene has CDR1 SGHVS and CDR2 FQNEAQ. CDR3: CASSLASQGAGGYTF. The CDR3, as DNA: TGTGCCAGCAGCTTAGCGAGCCAGGGAGCGGGTGGCTACACCTTC.

CDR3 residues: CASSIQRMGSYTF. In DNA, the CDR3 is TGTGCCAGTAGTATCCAGCGGATGGGGAGCTACACCTTC. The V call is TRBV19, the J call TRBJ1-2; D unresolved. V shed 3 bases and J shed 9 bases, with 14 bases lying between them. CDR1 LNHDA and CDR2 SQIVND come from the germline V gene (reference sequence). The length of the CDR3 is 13 residues.